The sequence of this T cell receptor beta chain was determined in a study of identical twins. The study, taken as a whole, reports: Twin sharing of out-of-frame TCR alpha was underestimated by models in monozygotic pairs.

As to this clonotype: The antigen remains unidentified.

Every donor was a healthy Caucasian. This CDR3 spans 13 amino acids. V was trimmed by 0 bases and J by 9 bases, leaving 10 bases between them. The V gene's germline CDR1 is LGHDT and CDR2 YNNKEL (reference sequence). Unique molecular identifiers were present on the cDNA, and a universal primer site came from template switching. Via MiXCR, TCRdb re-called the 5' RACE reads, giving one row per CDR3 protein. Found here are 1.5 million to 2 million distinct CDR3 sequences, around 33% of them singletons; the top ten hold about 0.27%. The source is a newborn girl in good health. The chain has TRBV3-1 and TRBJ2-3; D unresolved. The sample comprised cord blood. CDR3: CASSQDRSPTQYF. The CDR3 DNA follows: TGTGCCAGCAGCCAAGATCGTTCCCCCACGCAGTATTTT.